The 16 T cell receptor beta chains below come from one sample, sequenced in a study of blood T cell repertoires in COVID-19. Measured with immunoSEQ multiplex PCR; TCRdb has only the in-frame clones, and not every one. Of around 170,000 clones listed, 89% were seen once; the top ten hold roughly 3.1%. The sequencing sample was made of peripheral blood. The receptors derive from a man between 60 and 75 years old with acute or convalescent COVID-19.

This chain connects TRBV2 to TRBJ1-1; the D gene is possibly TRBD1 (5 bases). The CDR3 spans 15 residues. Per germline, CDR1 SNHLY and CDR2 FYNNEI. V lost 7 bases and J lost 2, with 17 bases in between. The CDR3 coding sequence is TGTGCCAGCAAGGCCGAAGCAGGGCTCAACACTGAAGCTTTCTTT. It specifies CASKAEAGLNTEAFF.

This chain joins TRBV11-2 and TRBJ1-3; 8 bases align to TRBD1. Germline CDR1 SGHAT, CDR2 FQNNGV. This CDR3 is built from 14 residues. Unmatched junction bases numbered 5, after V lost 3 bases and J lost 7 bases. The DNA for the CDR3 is TGTGCCAGCAGCTTTCCGGGGGACAGGAACACCATATATTTT. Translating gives CASSFPGDRNTIYF.

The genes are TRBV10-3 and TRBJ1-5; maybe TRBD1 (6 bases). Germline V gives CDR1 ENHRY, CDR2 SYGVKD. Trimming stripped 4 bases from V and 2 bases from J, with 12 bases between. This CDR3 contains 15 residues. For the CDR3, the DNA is TGTGCCATCAGTGGTACAGGGTTCGGCAATCAGCCCCAGCATTTT. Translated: CAISGTGFGNQPQHF.

The CDR3 loop reads CASSLNPGDNEQFF. The DNA for the CDR3 is TGTGCCAGCAGCCTAAACCCGGGGGACAATGAGCAGTTCTTC. The chain couples TRBV3-1 (or the pseudogene TRBV3-2) to TRBJ2-1; D possibly corresponds to TRBD2 (6 bases). In germline, CDR1 is LGHDT, CDR2 YNNKEL (reference sequence). The CDR3 is made up of 14 amino acids. The germline V and J ends were trimmed by 4 bases and 5 bases, with 12 bases remaining between them.

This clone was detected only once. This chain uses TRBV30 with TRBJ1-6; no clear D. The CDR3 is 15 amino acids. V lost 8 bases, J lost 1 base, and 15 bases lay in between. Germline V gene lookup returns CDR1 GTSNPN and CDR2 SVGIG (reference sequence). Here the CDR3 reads CAVKGRGSYNSPLHF. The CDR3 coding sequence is TGTGCCGTGAAAGGTCGGGGATCCTATAATTCACCCCTCCACTTT.

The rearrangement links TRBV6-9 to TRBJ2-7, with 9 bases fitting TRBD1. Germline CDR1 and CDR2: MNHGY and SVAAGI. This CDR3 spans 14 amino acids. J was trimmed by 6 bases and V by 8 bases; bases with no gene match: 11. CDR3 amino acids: CASRTGQGSAEQYF. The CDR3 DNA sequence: TGTGCCAGCCGCACGGGACAGGGATCGGCCGAGCAGTACTTC.

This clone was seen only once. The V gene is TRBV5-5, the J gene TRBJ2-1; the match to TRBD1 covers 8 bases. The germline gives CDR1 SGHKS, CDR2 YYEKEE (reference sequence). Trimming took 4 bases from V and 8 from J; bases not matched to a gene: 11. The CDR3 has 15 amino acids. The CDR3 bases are TGTGCCAGCAGCCCGACGGACAGGGTGAATGATGAGCAGTTCTTC. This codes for CASSPTDRVNDEQFF.

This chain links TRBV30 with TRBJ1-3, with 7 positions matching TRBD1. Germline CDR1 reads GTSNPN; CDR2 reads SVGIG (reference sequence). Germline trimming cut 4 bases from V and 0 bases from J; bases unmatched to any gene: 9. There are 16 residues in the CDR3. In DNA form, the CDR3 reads TGTGCCTGGACCCGCCCGACAGGGAACTCTGGAAACACCATATATTTT. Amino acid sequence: CAWTRPTGNSGNTIYF.

CDR3 in amino acids: CASSLTGPSGYTF. The CDR3 DNA sequence: TGTGCCAGCAGCTTAACAGGCCCCTCGGGCTACACCTTC. This chain connects TRBV7-8 to TRBJ1-2; weak D call: TRBD1 (5 bases). Trimming took off 2 bases at V and 8 bases at J, with 12 bases between the two ends. This CDR3 is built from 13 residues. The germline gives CDR1 SGHVS, CDR2 FQNEAQ.

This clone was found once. CDR3 amino acids: CASSIARTSFGTGELFF. The CDR3, as DNA: TGTGCCAGTAGTATAGCTAGGACTAGCTTCGGGACCGGGGAGCTGTTTTTT. V and J are TRBV19 and TRBJ2-2, with TRBD2 matching over 8 bases. The CDR3 extends over 17 amino acids. CDR1 LNHDA and CDR2 SQIVND come from the germline V gene (reference sequence). V shed 1 base, J shed 5 bases, and the junction held 9 bases outside the gene matches.

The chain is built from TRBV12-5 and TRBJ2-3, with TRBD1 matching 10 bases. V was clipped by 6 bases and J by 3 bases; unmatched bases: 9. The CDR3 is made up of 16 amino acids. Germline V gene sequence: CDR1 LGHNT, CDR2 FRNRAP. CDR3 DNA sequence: TGTGCTAGTGGGTTGACAGGGGGCGCGCGTACAGATACGCAGTATTTT. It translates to CASGLTGGARTDTQYF.

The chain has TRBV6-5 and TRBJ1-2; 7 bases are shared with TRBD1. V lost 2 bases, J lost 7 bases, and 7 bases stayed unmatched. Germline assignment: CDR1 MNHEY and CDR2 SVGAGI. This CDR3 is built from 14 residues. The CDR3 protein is CASSYTGADGGYTF. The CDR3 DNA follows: TGTGCCAGCAGTTACACAGGGGCTGACGGTGGCTACACCTTC.

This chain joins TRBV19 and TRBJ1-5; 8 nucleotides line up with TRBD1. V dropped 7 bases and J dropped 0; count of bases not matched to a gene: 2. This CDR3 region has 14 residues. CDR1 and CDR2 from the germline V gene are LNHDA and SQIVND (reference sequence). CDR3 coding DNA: TGTGCCAGTAAGGACAGGGCTAGCAATCAGCCCCAGCATTTT. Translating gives CASKDRASNQPQHF.

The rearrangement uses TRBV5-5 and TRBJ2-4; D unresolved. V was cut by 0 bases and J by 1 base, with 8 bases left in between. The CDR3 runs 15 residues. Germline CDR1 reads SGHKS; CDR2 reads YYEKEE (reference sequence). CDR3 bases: TGTGCCAGCAGCTTGGTACAAGCGGCCAAAAACATTCAGTACTTC. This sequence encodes CASSLVQAAKNIQYF.

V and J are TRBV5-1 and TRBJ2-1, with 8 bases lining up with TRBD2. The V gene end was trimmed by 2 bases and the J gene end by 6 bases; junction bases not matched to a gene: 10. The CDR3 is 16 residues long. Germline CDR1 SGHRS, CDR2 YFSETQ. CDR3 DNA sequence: TGCGCCAGCAGCTTTACCGGGGGGGCTTTTTCCAATGAGCAGTTCTTC. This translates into CASSFTGGAFSNEQFF.

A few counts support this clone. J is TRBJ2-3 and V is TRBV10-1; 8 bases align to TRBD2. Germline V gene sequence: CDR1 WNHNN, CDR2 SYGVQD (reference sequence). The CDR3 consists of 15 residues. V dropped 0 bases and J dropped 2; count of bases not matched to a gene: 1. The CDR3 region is CASSESTSVTDTQYF. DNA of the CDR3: TGCGCCAGCAGTGAGTCGACTAGCGTCACAGATACGCAGTATTTT.